These 8 T cell receptor beta chains came from one sample sequenced in a study of patients and donors after allogeneic stem cell transplantation. TCRdb re-called the RT-PCR reads with MiXCR, one entry per CDR3 protein. The sample lists about 110,000 distinct CDR3 sequences; around 36% were seen once. Sequenced input: blood, either unsorted or a sorted T cell fraction (not recorded which). The receptors stem from a human donor who was either an allogeneic HSCT recipient or a stem cell or donor lymphocyte infusion donor (not recorded which). It is not recorded whose cells these are; they may come from a transplant donor.

V is TRBV18 and J is TRBJ1-1; D ambiguous. CDR3 length: 14 residues. Deletions cut 5 bases from V and 0 bases from J, with 10 bases between. Germline V lookup: CDR1 KGHSH, CDR2 LQKENI. In nucleotides, the CDR3 is TGTGCCAGCTCAGGGGAAATCATGAACACTGAAGCTTTCTTT. Its translation is CASSGEIMNTEAFF. Filled out from reference TRBV18 and TRBJ1-1, the complete variable domain reads NAGVMQNPRHLVRRRGQEARLRCSPMKGHSHVYWYRQLPEEGLKFMVYLQKENIIDESGMPKERFSAEFPKEGPSILRIQQVVRGDSAAYFCASSGEIMNTEAFFGQGTRLTVV.

The V call is TRBV6-2 or TRBV6-3, the J call TRBJ2-7; 7 bases match TRBD2. Germline CDR1 MNHEY, CDR2 SVGEGT. The ends lost 2 bases at V and 6 bases at J; junction bases unmatched: 4. This CDR3 has 13 residues. CDR3 protein: CASSYGRAVEQYF. CDR3 nucleotides: TGTGCCAGCAGTTACGGGAGGGCCGTCGAGCAGTACTTC.

The chain couples TRBV4-2 to TRBJ1-3; D is undetermined. The V end was cut by 2 bases, the J end by 2 bases, with 16 bases between. This CDR3 has 17 amino acids. Germline V gene sequence: CDR1 LGHNA, CDR2 YNFKEQ. CDR3 residues: CASSQTVYDLPGNTIYF. CDR3 in DNA: TGTGCCAGCAGCCAAACCGTATACGACCTCCCTGGAAACACCATATATTTT.

This clonotype was counted between two and nine times. The chain uses TRBV6-6 and TRBJ1-2, with D perhaps matching TRBD1 (5 bases). The ends were cut back, 10 bases at V and 4 bases at J, with 25 bases in the middle. This CDR3 has 16 residues. Germline CDR1 and CDR2: MNHNY and SVGAGI (reference sequence). The CDR3 region is CAIHTNGAEKFYGYTF. In nucleotides, the CDR3 is TGTGCCATACATACGAATGGGGCAGAAAAGTTCTATGGCTACACCTTC.

V usage is TRBV15 and J usage is TRBJ1-3; the match to TRBD1 covers 10 bases. From germline, CDR1 is LNHNV and CDR2 YYDKDF (reference sequence). The CDR3 length is 18 residues. Losses at the gene ends were 0 bases for V and 6 bases for J; bases not matched to a gene: 11. The CDR3 here is CATSRDPRQGARENTIYF. The CDR3 region has the DNA TGTGCCACCAGCAGAGATCCCCGACAGGGGGCCCGTGAAAACACCATATATTTT.

This clonotype was observed a few times. The gene calls are TRBV15 and TRBJ1-5; 7 bases match TRBD1. Trimming at V came to 1 base and at J to 7 bases, leaving 7 bases not matched to a gene. Germline loops: CDR1 LNHNV, CDR2 YYDKDF (reference sequence). The CDR3 has 15 amino acids. The CDR3 nucleotides read TGTGCCACCAGCAGAGGTCTACAGGGGTCCCAGCCCCAGCATTTT. Its translation: CATSRGLQGSQPQHF.

J is TRBJ1-5 and V is TRBV7-2; D uncertain. The CDR3 covers 15 residues. In germline, CDR1 is SGHTA, CDR2 FQGNSA. V was trimmed by 1 base and J by 6 bases, leaving 13 bases between them. CDR3 nucleotide sequence: TGTGCCAGCAGCTTAGTCTCTGGGTCTATTCAGCCCCAGCATTTT. It specifies CASSLVSGSIQPQHF.

In this sample, this clonotype turned up a few times. The rearrangement links TRBV10-3 to TRBJ1-2; possibly TRBD1 for D (5 bases). Germline assignment: CDR1 ENHRY and CDR2 SYGVKD. V lost 0 bases to trimming and J lost 2 bases, with 13 bases between them. The CDR3 runs 16 residues. The CDR3 protein is CAISESGRDRNYGYTF. The DNA for the CDR3 is TGTGCCATCAGTGAGTCGGGCAGGGACCGGAACTATGGCTACACCTTC.